Following are 5 T cell receptor beta chains from one sample sequenced in a study of identical twins. TCRdb reprocessed the 5' RACE reads via MiXCR and lists one record per CDR3 protein. The sample carries about 810,000 distinct CDR3 sequences, around 12% recorded once. The sample was also linked to a second study, of yellow fever vaccine responses in identical twins.

Source material: PBMCs. These receptors came from a woman aged 18-29 years in good health.

This clonotype was seen more than once but under ten times. The chain carries TRBV3-1 and TRBJ1-2; perhaps TRBD1 as D (6 bases). CDR1 and CDR2 from the germline V gene are LGHDT and YNNKEL (reference sequence). Trimming took 2 bases from V and 3 from J, leaving 10 bases between them. The CDR3 runs to 14 residues. The CDR3 DNA reads as TGTGCCAGCAGCCAACGGGGGGCCGACTATGGCTACACCTTC. Encoded protein: CASSQRGADYGYTF.

This clonotype has ten or more counts. J is TRBJ2-1 and V is TRBV10-3, with TRBD2 matching over 11 bases. V trimming: 0 bases; J trimming: 4 bases; junction bases outside the gene matches: 2. This CDR3 spans 16 amino acids. Germline V lookup: CDR1 ENHRY, CDR2 SYGVKD. The CDR3 reads CAISESVAGGYNEQFF. The CDR3 DNA is TGTGCCATCAGTGAGTCGGTAGCGGGAGGGTACAATGAGCAGTTCTTC.

The chain links TRBV4-1 to TRBJ2-7; D is uncertain. Trimming cost V 0 bases and J 3 bases, with 9 bases left between them. Germline V gives CDR1 MGHRA, CDR2 YSYEKL. The CDR3 sequence is 14 residues long. The CDR3 nucleotides read TGCGCCAGCAGCCAAGATTACCGGAACTACGAGCAGTACTTC. Protein product: CASSQDYRNYEQYF.

V and J are TRBV18 and TRBJ2-5; 8 positions agree with TRBD1. CDR1 is KGHSH and CDR2 is LQKENI in the germline V gene. CDR3 length: 14 amino acids. V was clipped by 4 bases and J by 2 bases; unmatched bases: 3. The DNA for the CDR3 is TGTGCCAGCTCACGGGGACAGGAGCAAGAGACCCAGTACTTC. It specifies CASSRGQEQETQYF.

This clonotype has more than one count but fewer than ten. The rearrangement uses TRBV7-3 and TRBJ2-1; D possibly matches TRBD1 or TRBD2 (5 bases each). CDR1 and CDR2 (germline): SGHTA, FQGTGA. CDR3 length: 14 amino acids. Trimming cost V 2 bases and J 8 bases, with 13 bases left between them. The DNA of the CDR3 is TGTGCCAGCAGCTTACTGGGGACGGGCGATGAGCAGTTCTTC. Its translation is CASSLLGTGDEQFF.